This T cell receptor (beta chain) was documented in a study of cytomegalovirus exposure and HLA in healthy donors. Study-wide findings and caveats: Listed as cytomegalovirus-associated were 150 to 200 TCR beta chains. A reported reduction in N-insertions relative to the 666-donor mean was seen in an Asian-associated ancestry cluster in a later analysis. Apart from CMV serostatus, no immune exposure information was available.

Both 60 Vbeta primers and 13 Jbeta primers went into the PCR. The data were produced by immunoSEQ multiplex PCR, yet TCRdb's version contains in-frame clones alone and is incomplete. Altogether approximately 130,000 clones are present, around 82% being singletons, with the ten largest covering 1% to 1.5%. This CDR3 is 15 amino acids long. Trimming took 11 bases from V and 8 from J, leaving 27 bases between them. Germline assignment: CDR1 SEHNR and CDR2 FQNEAQ (reference sequence). This clone came up many times. Its antigen is unidentified. The sample was PBMCs. The receptor was derived from a man aged 50-60 years in good health and CMV-seronegative. The gene calls are TRBV7-9 and TRBJ1-2; weak D call: TRBD1 (5 bases). The DNA of the CDR3 is TGTGCCGTCGAGGTTAAGAGCAGGGCGTTCATGGGCTACACCTTC. Translating gives CAVEVKSRAFMGYTF. Full variable domain (outside the CDR3, taken from reference TRBV7-9 and TRBJ1-2): DTGVSQNPRHKITKRGQNVTFRCDPISEHNRLYWYRQTLGQGPEFLTYFQNEAQLEKSRLLSDRFSAERPKGSFSTLEIQRTEQGDSAMYLCAVEVKSRAFMGYTFGSGTRLTVV.